The source of this TCR beta chain is a study of regulatory T cells in long-lasting Graves disease. Regarding the study as a whole: There was favoring of TRBV28, TRBJ1-2 and TRBJ2-5 in persistent disease.

CDR3-region Arm-PCR and iRepertoire HTBI primers produced the TCR beta libraries. TCRdb itself ran the multiplex PCR reads through MiXCR, one entry per CDR3 protein. The sample records about 470,000 distinct CDR3 sequences, 15% being singletons. Germline lookup yields CDR1 SGHNT and CDR2 YYREEE (reference sequence). V was clipped by 1 base and J by 8 bases, with 18 bases between them. The CDR3 length is 16 residues. Described time point: newly diagnosed GD, antithyroid drugs for less than 3 months. Extracted RNA from PBMCs served as the source of the TCR library. All patients originated from an endocrinology department located in Xi'an, China. This clonotype was observed a few times. The target antigen is unknown. These data were also reused for a study on T cells in Graves' hyperthyroidism and ophthalmopathy. This second report adds: Graves' hyperthyroidism was deemed stable absent ophthalmopathy progression within 18 months.

This chain connects TRBV5-4 to TRBJ1-4; TRBD1 is a possible D gene (5 bases). This clonotype originated in a woman aged 25 to 39 with Graves disease. Sequenced material: peripheral blood mononuclear cells (PBMCs), taken at new diagnosis, from a patient treated with antithyroid drugs. The chain's CDR3 is CASSLRTGQRDEKLFF. The CDR3 coding sequence is TGTGCCAGCAGCTTGAGAACGGGGCAGCGAGACGAAAAACTGTTTTTT.